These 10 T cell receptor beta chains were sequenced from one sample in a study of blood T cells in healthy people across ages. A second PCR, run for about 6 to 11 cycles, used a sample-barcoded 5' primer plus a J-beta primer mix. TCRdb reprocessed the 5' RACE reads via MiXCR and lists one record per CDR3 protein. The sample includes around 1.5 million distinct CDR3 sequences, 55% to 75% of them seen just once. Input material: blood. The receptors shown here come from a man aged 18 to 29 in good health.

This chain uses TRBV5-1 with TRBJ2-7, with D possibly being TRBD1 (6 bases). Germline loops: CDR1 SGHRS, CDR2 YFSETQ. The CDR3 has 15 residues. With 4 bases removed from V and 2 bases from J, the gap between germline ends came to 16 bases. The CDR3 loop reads CASSPGQTRPYEQYF. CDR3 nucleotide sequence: TGCGCCAGCAGCCCCGGACAGACACGTCCCTACGAGCAGTACTTC. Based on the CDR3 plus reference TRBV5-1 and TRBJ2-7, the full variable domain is KAGVTQTPRYLIKTRGQQVTLSCSPISGHRSVSWYQQTPGQGLQFLFEYFSETQRNKGNFPGRFSGRQFSNSRSEMNVSTLELGDSALYLCASSPGQTRPYEQYFGPGTRLTVT.

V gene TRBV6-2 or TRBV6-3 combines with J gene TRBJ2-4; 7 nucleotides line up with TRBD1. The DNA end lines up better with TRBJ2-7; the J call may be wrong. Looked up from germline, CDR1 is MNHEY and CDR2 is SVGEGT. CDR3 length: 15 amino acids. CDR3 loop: CASSSFSGTVYEQYF. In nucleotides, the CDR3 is TGTGCCAGCAGTTCCTTTTCGGGGACAGTGTACGAGCAGTACTTC.

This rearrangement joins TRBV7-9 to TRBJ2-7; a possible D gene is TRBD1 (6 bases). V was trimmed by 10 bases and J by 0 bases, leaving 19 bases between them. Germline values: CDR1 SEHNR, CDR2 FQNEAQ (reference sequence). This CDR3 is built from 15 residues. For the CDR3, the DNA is TGTGCCACACAAAGCCACAGGGCGAGCTCCTACGAGCAGTACTTC. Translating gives CATQSHRASSYEQYF.

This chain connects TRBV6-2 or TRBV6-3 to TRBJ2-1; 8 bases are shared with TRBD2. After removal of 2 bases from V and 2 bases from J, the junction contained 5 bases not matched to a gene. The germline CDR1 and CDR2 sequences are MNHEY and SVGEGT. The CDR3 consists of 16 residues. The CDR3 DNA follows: TGTGCCAGCAGTTACGGACTAGCTTTAGCCTACAATGAGCAGTTCTTC. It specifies CASSYGLALAYNEQFF.

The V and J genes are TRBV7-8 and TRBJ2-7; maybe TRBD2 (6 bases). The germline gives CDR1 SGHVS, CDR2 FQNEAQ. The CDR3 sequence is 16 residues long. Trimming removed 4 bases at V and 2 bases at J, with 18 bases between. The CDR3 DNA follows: TGTGCCAGCAGCTATTGGGCGGCGGGAACACCCTACGAGCAGTACTTC. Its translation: CASSYWAAGTPYEQYF.

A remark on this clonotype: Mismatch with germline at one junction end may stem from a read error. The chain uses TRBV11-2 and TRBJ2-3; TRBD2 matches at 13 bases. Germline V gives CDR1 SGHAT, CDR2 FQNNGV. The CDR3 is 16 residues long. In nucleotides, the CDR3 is TGTGCCGGAGCCGGGACTAGCGGGATGAGCACGGATACGCAGTATTTT. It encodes CAGAGTSGMSTDTQYF.

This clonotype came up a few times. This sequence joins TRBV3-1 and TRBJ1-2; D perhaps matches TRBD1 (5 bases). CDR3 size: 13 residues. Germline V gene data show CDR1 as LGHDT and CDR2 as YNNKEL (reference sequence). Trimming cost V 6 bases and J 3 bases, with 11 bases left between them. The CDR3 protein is CASRRDGDYGYTF. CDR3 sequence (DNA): TGTGCCAGCAGGCGGGACGGTGACTATGGCTACACCTTC.

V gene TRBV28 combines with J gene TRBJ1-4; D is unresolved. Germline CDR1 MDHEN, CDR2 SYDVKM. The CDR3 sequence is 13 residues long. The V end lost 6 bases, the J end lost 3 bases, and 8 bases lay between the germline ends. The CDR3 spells CASSGLANEKLFF. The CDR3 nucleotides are TGTGCCAGCAGCGGCCTAGCTAATGAAAAACTGTTTTTT. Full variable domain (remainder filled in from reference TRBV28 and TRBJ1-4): DVKVTQSSRYLVKRTGEKVFLECVQDMDHENMFWYRQDPGLGLRLIYFSYDVKMKEKGDIPEGYSVSREKKERFSLILESASTNQTSMYLCASSGLANEKLFFGSGTQLSVL.

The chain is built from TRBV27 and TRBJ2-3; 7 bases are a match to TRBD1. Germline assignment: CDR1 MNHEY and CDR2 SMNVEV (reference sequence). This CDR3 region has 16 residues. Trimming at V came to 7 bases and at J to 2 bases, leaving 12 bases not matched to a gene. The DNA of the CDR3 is TGTGCCAGCATTAAACAGGGGAATCGGAACACAGATACGCAGTATTTT. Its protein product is CASIKQGNRNTDTQYF.

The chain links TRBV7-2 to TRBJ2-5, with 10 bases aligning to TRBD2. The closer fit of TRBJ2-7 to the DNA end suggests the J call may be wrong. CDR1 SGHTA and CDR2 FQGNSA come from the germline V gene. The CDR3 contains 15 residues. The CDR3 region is CASSISGGGTYEQYF. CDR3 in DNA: TGTGCCAGCAGCATAAGCGGGGGGGGGACCTACGAGCAGTACTTC.